This passage covers 14 T cell receptor beta chains from one sample sequenced in a study of molecular identifiers for immune sequencing clone quantification. TCRdb reanalysed the PCR reads using MiXCR and keeps one entry per CDR3 protein. The sample lists some 680,000 distinct CDR3 sequences, over 25% occurring once. The sample taken for sequencing was naive CD8+ T cells from blood, with Jurkat cell RNA spiked in. Subset here: FACS-sorted CD8+CD4-CCR7+CD45RA+ naive T cells. These receptors were collected from a human donor in good health. Some libraries in this study had Jurkat cell RNA spiked in.

This clonotype was observed many times. This chain joins TRBV20-1 and TRBJ2-7, with TRBD2 matching over 7 bases. CDR1 and CDR2 (germline): DFQATT, SNEGSKA (reference sequence). This CDR3 contains 15 residues. Trimming at V came to 5 bases and at J to 0 bases, leaving 10 bases not matched to a gene. The CDR3 DNA reads TGCAGTGCTGGACGTGATGGCGGGAGCTCCTACGAGCAGTACTTC. It yields the protein CSAGRDGGSSYEQYF.

Many counts were recorded for this clonotype. The V call is TRBV19, the J call TRBJ1-5; no clear D. Trimming pared 3 bases from V and 7 bases from J, leaving 13 bases between. The germline V gene encodes CDR1 LNHDA and CDR2 SQIVND (reference sequence). The CDR3 totals 14 residues. CDR3 sequence (DNA): TGTGCCAGTAGTATTCGGGGAGTTGGGCAGCCCCAGCATTTT. Amino acid sequence: CASSIRGVGQPQHF.

This clonotype was detected a few times. V gene TRBV12-3 or TRBV12-4 combines with J gene TRBJ1-1, with D tentatively TRBD1 (6 bases). The CDR3 consists of 16 residues. V was trimmed by 1 base and J by 5 bases, leaving 17 bases between them. This CDR3 is CASSLGDTGLWTEAFF. DNA of the CDR3: TGTGCCAGCAGTTTAGGTGATACAGGGCTATGGACTGAAGCTTTCTTT.

This clonotype has only a few counts. The chain uses TRBV20-1 and TRBJ2-5, with 10 bases aligning to TRBD2. J was trimmed by 2 bases and V by 0 bases; bases with no gene match: 24. The germline gives CDR1 DFQATT, CDR2 SNEGSKA (reference sequence). CDR3 length: 22 amino acids. This CDR3 is CSAREIRTSGTLQIVHQETQYF. CDR3 in DNA: TGCAGTGCTAGAGAGATCCGGACTAGCGGTACTCTTCAGATAGTCCATCAAGAGACCCAGTACTTC.

This clonotype was seen many times. The V gene is TRBV6-2 or TRBV6-3, the J gene TRBJ2-7, with D tentatively TRBD1 (6 bases). The CDR3 contains 15 residues. CDR1 MNHEY and CDR2 SVGEGT come from the germline V gene. The ends were cut back, 6 bases at V and 0 bases at J, with 15 bases in the middle. CDR3 DNA: TGTGCCAGCAGATATACAGGGTACGTCTCCTACGAGCAGTACTTC. The encoded protein is CASRYTGYVSYEQYF.

This clonotype was observed many times. This chain uses TRBV7-6 with TRBJ2-5; 7 nucleotides match TRBD1. Unmatched junction bases numbered 6, after V lost 6 bases and J lost 2 bases. CDR3 length: 14 amino acids. In germline, CDR1 is SGHVS, CDR2 FNYEAQ. The DNA of the CDR3 is TGTGCCAGCAGGTTCGACAGGGTGCAAGAGACCCAGTACTTC. Residues: CASRFDRVQETQYF.

In the case of this clonotype: This sequence may be a read error, since a much larger clone differs from it by one base. The V and J genes are TRBV7-9 and TRBJ2-1; the D call may be TRBD1 or TRBD2 (6 bases each). Germline CDR1 reads SEHNR; CDR2 reads FQNEAQ (reference sequence). This CDR3 contains 15 residues. In DNA, the CDR3 is TGTGCCAGCAGCGCCCCACCTACAGGGAGGAATGGGCAGTTCTTC. Its translation: CASSAPPTGRNGQFF. Combining the CDR3 with reference TRBV7-9 and TRBJ2-1 gives the whole variable domain DTGVSQNPRHKITKRGQNVTFRCDPISEHNRLYWYRQTLGQGPEFLTYFQNEAQLEKSRLLSDRFSAERPKGSFSTLEIQRTEQGDSAMYLCASSAPPTGRNGQFFGPGTRLTVL.

The chain joins TRBV6-2 or TRBV6-3 to TRBJ2-3; the match to TRBD2 covers 9 bases. Trimming at V came to 5 bases and at J to 6 bases, leaving 12 bases not matched to a gene. Germline CDR1 and CDR2: MNHEY and SVGEGT. The CDR3 runs to 16 residues. Written as DNA, the CDR3 is TGTGCCAGCAGTCAGGGCAATAGCGGGGGCCGTGATACGCAGTATTTT. This codes for CASSQGNSGGRDTQYF.

In this sample, this clonotype turned up a few times. The gene calls are TRBV7-9 and TRBJ2-1, with 9 nucleotides matching TRBD1. J lost 2 bases, V lost 8 bases, and 7 bases had no gene match. This CDR3 has 15 residues. The germline gives CDR1 SEHNR, CDR2 FQNEAQ (reference sequence). CDR3 DNA sequence: TGTGCCAGCTCACAGGGGGCTGGAACCTACAATGAGCAGTTCTTC. This translates into CASSQGAGTYNEQFF.

The chain is built from TRBV2 and TRBJ2-5, with 7 bases matching TRBD1. CDR1 SNHLY and CDR2 FYNNEI come from the germline V gene. The ends lost 3 bases at V and 5 bases at J; junction bases unmatched: 12. This CDR3 is built from 16 residues. The CDR3 sequence: CASSDPGQVLGETQYF. The CDR3, as DNA: TGTGCCAGCAGTGACCCTGGACAGGTCCTGGGGGAGACCCAGTACTTC.

The DNA for the CDR3 is TGCGCCAGCAGCCAAGCACAACGGGACAACTACAATGAGCAGTTCTTC. This codes for CASSQAQRDNYNEQFF. The genes are TRBV4-1 and TRBJ2-1, with D possibly TRBD1 on 6 matching bases. This CDR3 spans 16 amino acids. V lost 1 base and J 3 bases, leaving 13 bases between the germline ends. Germline values: CDR1 MGHRA, CDR2 YSYEKL.

This chain joins TRBV6-2 or TRBV6-3 and TRBJ2-3; TRBD1 or TRBD2 may be the D gene (5 bases each). Trimming took off 6 bases at V and 2 bases at J, with 15 bases between the two ends. Germline lookup yields CDR1 MNHEY and CDR2 SVGEGT. The CDR3 covers 15 residues. The chain's CDR3 is CASSPALGVTDTQYF. CDR3 nucleotide sequence: TGTGCCAGCAGCCCCGCTCTGGGGGTCACAGATACGCAGTATTTT.

As regards this clonotype: One junction end disagrees with the germline gene, perhaps due to a read error. The rearrangement links TRBV19 to TRBJ2-6; 7 bases agree with TRBD1. The CDR3 covers 18 residues. Germline CDR1 and CDR2: LNHDA and SQIVND (reference sequence). The CDR3 bases are TGTGACAGTATGATGGGTAAACAGGGGAAATCTGGGGCCAACGTCCTGACTTTC. This codes for CDSMMGKQGKSGANVLTF.

This clonotype was detected ten times or more. This rearrangement joins TRBV29-1 to TRBJ2-2; D not resolved. The germline V gene encodes CDR1 SQVTM and CDR2 ANQGSEA. CDR3 size: 13 residues. Trimming removed 5 bases from V and 0 bases from J, with 7 bases in between. CDR3 DNA: TGCAGCGTTAGTGATTCGAACACCGGGGAGCTGTTTTTT. It codes for CSVSDSNTGELFF.